These T cell receptor beta chains were read from a single sample in a study of T cells in Graves' hyperthyroidism and ophthalmopathy. From the multiplex PCR reads, TCRdb called clonotypes with MiXCR, one entry per CDR3 protein. Among hundreds of thousands of distinct CDR3 sequences listed, about 43% were seen once. Sequencing used peripheral blood or thyroid tissue (not recorded which). The origin of the receptors is a woman aged 18 to 35 with Graves' hyperthyroidism. Each CDR3 is given with its conserved first and last residue. A D gene is named only where the DNA matches it firmly.

v_call d_call cdr3_aa
TRBV7-6 TRBD1 CASVGTASYEQYF
TRBV24-1 NA CATSDQDGQETQYF
TRBV15 NA CATSRSREDTEAFF
TRBV10-3 NA CASKARGTEAFF
TRBV12-3/TRBV12-4 TRBD1 CASSLALAQGLDTEAFF
TRBV14 NA CASSQNPGTGADEQYF
TRBV15 TRBD1 CATSRPATGGSPLHF
TRBV7-8 NA CASSQQGAHGYTF
TRBV7-2 TRBD2 CASSLVTGGRETQDF
TRBV7-2 TRBD1 CASSEDRGGPDTQYF
TRBV6-6 NA CASMAQGGDGYTF
TRBV7-8 NA CASSLPPTPSYGQYF
TRBV29-1 TRBD1 CSVGLYRGGYTEAFF
TRBV20-1 NA CSARTSGANVLTF
TRBV24-1 TRBD2 CATEGTSGRNEQFF
TRBV19 NA CASSIKTFQETQYF
TRBV9 TRBD1 CASTQGAQTNEKLFF
TRBV29-1 TRBD1 CSRQGAGTEAFF
TRBV7-2 NA CASSFSGPEQYF
TRBV20-1 TRBD1 CSASTGGGYTF
TRBV14 NA CASSPSTFYEQYF
TRBV7-6 NA CASSIYSGGDEQYF
TRBV15 TRBD1 CASGQGDGESYEQYF
TRBV7-6 NA CASSLKQGGYTF
TRBV2 NA CASRGLGTDTQYF
TRBV2 NA CASSESRNTIYF
TRBV7-2 NA CASSFQGDPEAFF
TRBV19 NA CAALPTGTYGYTF
TRBV27 NA CASMYLYEQYF
TRBV7-8 TRBD1 CASSHLPGQAHSPLHF
TRBV7-9 NA CASSLSRQRNEKLFF
TRBV10-3 TRBD1 CASLDRGRFTEAFF
TRBV2 TRBD1 CASKAGGIETQYF
TRBV24-1 NA CATSFGGQPQHF
TRBV7-9 NA CASSLYGGYSNQPQHF
TRBV2 NA CASSGRQSYEQYF
TRBV9 TRBD2 CASSLGRLAGGETQYF
TRBV10-3 NA CANPVTNTEAFF
TRBV5-1 NA CASSLAPGQTYGYTF
TRBV12-5 NA CASGLGRNTEAFF
TRBV7-2 TRBD1 CASSLSKTGLTEAFF
TRBV25-1 TRBD1 CASTPSGTVNTEAFF
TRBV11-2 NA CASSLRSGENYEQYF
TRBV7-3 TRBD1 CASSEGTGLGYGYTF
TRBV11-1 TRBD1 CASSRRTGGPISYEQYF
TRBV9 NA CASSVGPGTEFYEQYF
TRBV7-2 NA CASSLGIGGYEQYF
TRBV7-9 NA CASSLGGSKFF
TRBV9 NA CASSHPGAEAFF